These T cell receptor beta chains were read from a single sample in a study of shared clonotypes between healthy human individuals. Clones were read by immunoSEQ multiplex PCR, and TCRdb kept only the in-frame ones, dropping some. The sample carries about 490,000 clones, roughly 80% recorded once. Material for sequencing was PBMCs. All receptors come from a woman between 35 and 50 years old in good health. Some clones in this sample may be carry-over from other donors' samples. Both conserved end residues are trimmed from each CDR3. Clone size is stated in some rows and not others, as once, few, many or a class when expanded.

abundance: .
v_gene: TRBV19
j_gene: TRBJ2-2
len: 12
CDR3aa: ASNPTGGHGELF

abundance: .
v_gene: TRBV5-1
j_gene: TRBJ2-1
len: 13
CDR3aa: ASSAGDYPYNEQF

abundance: .
v_gene: TRBV15
j_gene: TRBJ2-2
len: 13
CDR3aa: ATSNDRGRAGELF

abundance: .
v_gene: TRBV28
j_gene: TRBJ1-5
len: 14
CDR3aa: ASSRGPSGGNQPQH

abundance: many
v_gene: TRBV7-7
j_gene: TRBJ2-2
len: 13
CDR3aa: ASSLRTGGTGELF

abundance: .
v_gene: TRBV7-9
j_gene: TRBJ2-7
len: 10
CDR3aa: ASSLGWYEQY

abundance: .
v_gene: TRBV18
j_gene: TRBJ1-4
len: 12
CDR3aa: ASSPSGLNEKLF

abundance: .
v_gene: TRBV28
j_gene: TRBJ2-7
len: 13
CDR3aa: ASSFRSGSFYEQY

abundance: .
v_gene: TRBV6-4
j_gene: TRBJ1-5
len: 13
CDR3aa: ASSEAGQGDQPQH

abundance: .
v_gene: TRBV7-9
j_gene: TRBJ2-7
len: 14
CDR3aa: ASSHGSGRSAYEQY

abundance: .
v_gene: TRBV30
j_gene: TRBJ2-1
len: 14
CDR3aa: AWSALSGAYATEQF

abundance: .
v_gene: TRBV29-1
j_gene: TRBJ1-4
len: 12
CDR3aa: SVEGTGMGEKLF

abundance: .
v_gene: TRBV28
j_gene: TRBJ1-2
len: 11
CDR3aa: ASSLGQNYGYT

abundance: once
v_gene: TRBV5-4
j_gene: TRBJ1-1
len: 13
CDR3aa: ASSLAVHTNTEAF

abundance: .
v_gene: TRBV5-1
j_gene: TRBJ2-3
len: 11
CDR3aa: ASSSGIGDTQY

abundance: few
v_gene: TRBV7-2
j_gene: TRBJ2-7
len: 13
CDR3aa: ASSPLWAPTYEQY

abundance: .
v_gene: TRBV19
j_gene: TRBJ1-2
len: 9
CDR3aa: ASSIRNGYT

abundance: few
v_gene: TRBV15
j_gene: TRBJ1-5
len: 14
CDR3aa: ATSGRPRASNQPQH

abundance: .
v_gene: TRBV6-4
j_gene: TRBJ2-1
len: 13
CDR3aa: ASSKKTSGYNEQF

abundance: once
v_gene: TRBV4-1
j_gene: TRBJ1-3
len: 17
CDR3aa: ASSQGTASNLFSGNTIY

abundance: .
v_gene: TRBV2
j_gene: TRBJ2-7
len: 12
CDR3aa: ASSYTGVGDEQY